The clone carrying this T cell receptor (beta chain) has just a few counts. In germline, CDR1 is SGHAT, CDR2 FQDESV (reference sequence). The CDR3 loop spans 16 amino acids. V was pared by 7 bases and J by 3 bases, with 12 bases of the junction left unmatched. RNA transcripts were the template for amplifying TCR beta CDR3 regions. With the HTBI primer set, the TCR CDR3 went through a first round of RT-PCR. MiXCR, run by TCRdb on the multiplex PCR reads, gives a single entry per CDR3 protein. The data show 470,000 or so distinct CDR3 sequences, with more than 20% seen just once and around 27% held by the top ten. This record belongs to a study of T cells in Graves' hyperthyroidism and ophthalmopathy.

Input material: blood. The receptor comes from a man between 18 and 29 years old with Graves' hyperthyroidism. The chain combines TRBV11-1 with TRBJ1-3, with TRBD1 matching 7 bases. In DNA, the CDR3 is TGTGCCAGCACCCATACGGTGACAGGGAGTGGAAACACCATATATTTT. Amino acids: CASTHTVTGSGNTIYF.